This T cell receptor (beta chain) is drawn from a study of T-cell reconstitution after alpha-beta-depleted transplantation in children. This CDR3 comprises 14 residues. V was clipped by 6 bases and J by 2 bases; unmatched bases: 6. Construction of the TCRbeta library involved unique molecular identifiers. TCRdb itself ran the PCR reads through MiXCR, one entry per CDR3 protein. The sample shows around 270,000 distinct CDR3 sequences, around 10% of them seen only once. This clonotype showed up just a few times. The specimen comprised PBMCs, sampled before TCRalphabeta/CD19-depleted stem cell transplant. The chain is built from TRBV12-3 or TRBV12-4 and TRBJ2-7, with 8 bases aligning to TRBD1. The receptor was derived from a boy under two years old with acute myeloid leukemia, due to receive a stem cell transplant. The CDR3 nucleotides read TGTGCCAGCAGGGACAGGGCGCTCACCTACGAGCAGTACTTC. This translates into CASRDRALTYEQYF.